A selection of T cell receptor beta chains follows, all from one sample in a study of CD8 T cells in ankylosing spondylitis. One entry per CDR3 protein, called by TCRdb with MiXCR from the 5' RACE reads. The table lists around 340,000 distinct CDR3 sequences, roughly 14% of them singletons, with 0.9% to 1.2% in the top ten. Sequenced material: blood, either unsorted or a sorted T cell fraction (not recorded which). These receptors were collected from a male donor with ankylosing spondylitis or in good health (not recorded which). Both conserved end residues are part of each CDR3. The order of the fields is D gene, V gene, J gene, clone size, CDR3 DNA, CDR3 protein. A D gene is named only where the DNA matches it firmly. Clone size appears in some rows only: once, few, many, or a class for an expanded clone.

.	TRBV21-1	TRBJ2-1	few	TGTGCCAGCAGCTTGCGACAGGGAATTCTGCATGAGCAGTTCTTC	CASSLRQGILHEQFF
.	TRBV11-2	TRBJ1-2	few	TGTGCCAGCAGCTTAGGGCCTGGGGACTACACCTTC	CASSLGPGDYTF
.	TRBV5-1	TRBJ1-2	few	TGCGCCAGCAGGGAAGGACAGCCCTATGGCTACACCTTC	CASREGQPYGYTF
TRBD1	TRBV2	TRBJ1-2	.	TGTGCCAGCAGTAGGACAGGGTCTATAGCCTTC	CASSRTGSIAF
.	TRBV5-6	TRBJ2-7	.	TGTGCCAGCAGCTTGGTAACTTCCTACGAGCAGTACTTC	CASSLVTSYEQYF
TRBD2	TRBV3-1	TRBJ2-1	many	TGTGCCAGCAGCCGCGCCGGGAGGGGCAACTACAATGAGCAGTTCTTC	CASSRAGRGNYNEQFF
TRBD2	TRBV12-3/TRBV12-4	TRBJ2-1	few	TGTGCCAGCAGTTTGAGCGGGAGGGCCGGGAATGAGCAGTTCTTC	CASSLSGRAGNEQFF
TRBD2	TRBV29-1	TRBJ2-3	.	TGCAGCGTTGGGGGACTAGCGGGGGATACGCAGTATTTT	CSVGGLAGDTQYF
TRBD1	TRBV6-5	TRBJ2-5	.	TGTGCCAGCAGTTACTCGCAGGGGGCGAAGACCCAGTACTTC	CASSYSQGAKTQYF
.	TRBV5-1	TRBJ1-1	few	TGCGCCAGCAGCGAGTTGGTCTCAACCCCCGAAGCTTTCTTT	CASSELVSTPEAFF
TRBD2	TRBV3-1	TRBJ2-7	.	TGTGCCAGCAGCCAAGATCGAGCGGGGGGATCCTATTCCTACGAGCAGTACTTC	CASSQDRAGGSYSYEQYF
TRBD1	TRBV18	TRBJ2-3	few	TGTGCCAGCTCCCCCGACAGGGGAGGTGTACATACGCAGTATTTT	CASSPDRGGVHTQYF
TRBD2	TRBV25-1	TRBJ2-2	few	TGTGCCAGCAGTGTCCTAGCGGGAGAGGGGACCGGGGAGCTGTTTTTT	CASSVLAGEGTGELFF
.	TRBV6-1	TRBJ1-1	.	TGTGCCAGCAGGTCAGGGGCAGGGCTTAACACTGAAGCTTTCTTT	CASRSGAGLNTEAFF
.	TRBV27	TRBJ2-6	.	TGTGCCAGCAGTTTAGTTCCCTCCCGCTCTGGGGCCAACGTCCTGACTTTC	CASSLVPSRSGANVLTF
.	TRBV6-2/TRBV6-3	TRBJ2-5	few	TGTGCCAGCATCGTAAGCAGGGCAGAGACCCAGTACTTC	CASIVSRAETQYF
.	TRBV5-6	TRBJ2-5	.	TGTGCCAGCAGCCTTCAGGGTTTCCAAGAGACCCAGTACTTC	CASSLQGFQETQYF
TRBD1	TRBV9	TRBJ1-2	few	TGTGCCAGCAGCCGGGGGACAGCAGATGGCTACACCTTC	CASSRGTADGYTF
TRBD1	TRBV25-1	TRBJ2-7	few	TGTGCCAGCAGGGGGGTACCGGGACAGGGGATCTACGAGCAGTACTTC	CASRGVPGQGIYEQYF
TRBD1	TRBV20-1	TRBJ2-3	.	TGCAGTGCTATCCCGGGACAGGAGTGGGATACGCAGTATTTT	CSAIPGQEWDTQYF
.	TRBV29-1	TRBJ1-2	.	TGCAGCGCCGACCCGAGTGTCGGCGGCTACACCTTC	CSADPSVGGYTF
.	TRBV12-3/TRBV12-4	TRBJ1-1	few	TGTGCCAGCAGGGAACTCGGGTCCGGAGCTTTCTTT	CASRELGSGAFF
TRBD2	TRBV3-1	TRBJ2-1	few	TGTGCCAGCAGCCGTTTAGCGGGAGGGCCGGCTAATGAGCAGTTCTTC	CASSRLAGGPANEQFF
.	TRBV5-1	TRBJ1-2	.	TGCGCCGGTAACTATGGCTACACCTTC	CAGNYGYTF
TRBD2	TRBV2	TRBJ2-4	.	TGTGCCAGCAGTGAAACGGGAGGTCGTCTAGCCAAAAACATTCAGTACTTC	CASSETGGRLAKNIQYF
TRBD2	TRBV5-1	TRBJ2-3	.	TGCGCCAGCAGCTCGAGCGGGAACACAGTTACGCAGTATTTT	CASSSSGNTVTQYF
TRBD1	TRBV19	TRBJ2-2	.	TGTGCCAGTAGTATGGACCCAGGGGGCAGGTACACCGGGGAGCTGTTTTTT	CASSMDPGGRYTGELFF
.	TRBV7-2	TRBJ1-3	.	TGTGCCAGCAGTTTTACAGGGTCCTCTGGAAACACCATATATTTT	CASSFTGSSGNTIYF
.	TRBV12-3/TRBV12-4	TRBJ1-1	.	TGTGCCAGCAGTTTAAATTCGGGTTACAGGGTGGTAGCCACTGAAGCTTTCTTT	CASSLNSGYRVVATEAFF
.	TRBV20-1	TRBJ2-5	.	TGCAGTGCTAGAGGTGTAGGACTTCAAGAGACCCAGTACTTC	CSARGVGLQETQYF
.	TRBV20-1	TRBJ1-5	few	TGCAGTGCTCCGGACCGTTATAGCAATCAGCCCCAGCATTTT	CSAPDRYSNQPQHF
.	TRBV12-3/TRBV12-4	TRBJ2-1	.	TGTGCCAGCAGTTTTAGTGGGACCCTCCCGGGGGAGCAGTTCTTC	CASSFSGTLPGEQFF
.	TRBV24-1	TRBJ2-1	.	TGTGCCACCAGTGACCCTTCGACTGGCAAGGGTGAGCAGTTCTTC	CATSDPSTGKGEQFF
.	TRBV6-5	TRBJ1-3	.	TGTGCCAGCAGTTACTCAAGAGGGCAGGGTGGAAACACCATATATTTT	CASSYSRGQGGNTIYF
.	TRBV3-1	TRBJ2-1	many	TGTGCCAGCAGCCAGTTCAATGAGCAGTTCTTC	CASSQFNEQFF
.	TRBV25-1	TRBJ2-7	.	TGTGCCAGCCGGGCCTCGGGGTCCTACGAGCAGTACTTC	CASRASGSYEQYF
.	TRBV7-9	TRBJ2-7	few	TGTGCCAGCAGCTTAAAAGGGGCGTCCGAGCAGTACTTC	CASSLKGASEQYF
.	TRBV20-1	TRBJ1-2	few	TGCAGTGCTAGACTTCAAGGGGCGGGCTATGGCTACACCTTC	CSARLQGAGYGYTF
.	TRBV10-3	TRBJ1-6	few	TGTGCCATCGGCCCAGGAGGGGGATATAATTCACCCCTCCACTTT	CAIGPGGGYNSPLHF
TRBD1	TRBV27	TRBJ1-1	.	TGTGCCAGCAGTCCATGGGACAGAGCCCTGAACACTGAAGCTTTCTTT	CASSPWDRALNTEAFF
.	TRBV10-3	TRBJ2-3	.	TGTGCCATCAGTGAGGACTTATTTCTCACAGATACGCAGTATTTT	CAISEDLFLTDTQYF
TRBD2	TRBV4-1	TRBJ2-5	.	TGCGCCAGCAGCCAAGAAGGCCTAGCGGGATCTGAGACCCAGTACTTC	CASSQEGLAGSETQYF
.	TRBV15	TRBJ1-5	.	TGTGCCACCAGCAGAGATAAGCGGGGGATCCTTGGCAATCAGCCCCAGCATTTT	CATSRDKRGILGNQPQHF
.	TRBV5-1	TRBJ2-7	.	TGCGCCAGCAGCTTGCGGGCTGATGGCGAGCAGTACTTC	CASSLRADGEQYF
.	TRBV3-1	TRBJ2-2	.	TGTGCCAGCAGCCAAGACGCGTCGAACACCGGGGAGCTGTTTTTT	CASSQDASNTGELFF
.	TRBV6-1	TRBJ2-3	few	TGTGCCAGCAGTGTAACAGGGCCGGATACGCAGTATTTT	CASSVTGPDTQYF
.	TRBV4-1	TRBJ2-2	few	TGCGCCAGCAGCCAAGACCTGGGGAGTGCGAACACCGGGGAGCTGTTTTTT	CASSQDLGSANTGELFF
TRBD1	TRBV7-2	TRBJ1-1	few	TGTGCCAGCAGCCTCCCGGGACAGTTTGAAGCTTTCTTT	CASSLPGQFEAFF
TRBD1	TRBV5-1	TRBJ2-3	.	TGCGCCAGCAGCACGGGACAGGGGGCTACCACAGATACGCAGTATTTT	CASSTGQGATTDTQYF
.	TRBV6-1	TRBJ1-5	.	TGTGCCAGCAGTGAAGTGGGGGATCAGCCCCAGCATTTT	CASSEVGDQPQHF
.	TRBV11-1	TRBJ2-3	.	TGTGCCAGCAGCTTACCGGGGTCAGATACGCAGTATTTT	CASSLPGSDTQYF